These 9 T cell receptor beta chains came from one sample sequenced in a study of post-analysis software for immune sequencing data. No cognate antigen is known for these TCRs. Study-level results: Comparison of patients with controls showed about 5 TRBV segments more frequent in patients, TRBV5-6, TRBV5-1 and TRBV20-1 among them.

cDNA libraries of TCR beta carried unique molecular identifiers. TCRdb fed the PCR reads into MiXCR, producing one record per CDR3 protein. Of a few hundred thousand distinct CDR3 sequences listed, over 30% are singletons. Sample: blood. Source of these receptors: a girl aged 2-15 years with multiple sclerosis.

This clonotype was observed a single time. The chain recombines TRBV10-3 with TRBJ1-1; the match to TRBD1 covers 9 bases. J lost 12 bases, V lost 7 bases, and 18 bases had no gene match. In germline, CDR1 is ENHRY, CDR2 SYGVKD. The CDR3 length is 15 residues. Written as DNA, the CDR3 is TGTGCCATCAATCCTCAGGGACAGGGACGATTAGGTTCTTTCTTT. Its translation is CAINPQGQGRLGSFF.

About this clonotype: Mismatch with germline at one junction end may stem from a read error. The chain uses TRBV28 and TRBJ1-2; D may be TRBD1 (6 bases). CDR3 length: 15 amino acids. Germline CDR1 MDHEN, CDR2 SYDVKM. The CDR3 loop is CASSSPTGANYGHTF. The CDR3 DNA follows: TGTGCCAGCAGTTCCCCGACAGGCGCCAACTATGGCCACACCTTC.

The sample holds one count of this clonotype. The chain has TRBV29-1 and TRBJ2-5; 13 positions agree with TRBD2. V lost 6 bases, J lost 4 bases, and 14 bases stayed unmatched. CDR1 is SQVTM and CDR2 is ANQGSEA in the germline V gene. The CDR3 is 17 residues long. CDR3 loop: CSVAFSWTSGSGETQYF. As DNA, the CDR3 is TGCAGCGTGGCGTTCTCCTGGACTAGCGGGAGTGGAGAGACCCAGTACTTC.

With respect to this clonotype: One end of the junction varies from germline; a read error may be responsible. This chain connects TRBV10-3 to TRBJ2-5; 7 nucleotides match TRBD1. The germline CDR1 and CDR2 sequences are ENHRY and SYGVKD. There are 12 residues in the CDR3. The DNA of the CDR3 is TGTGCCGTCAGGGGGATAGAAGAGACCCAGTACTTC. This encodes CAVRGIEETQYF.

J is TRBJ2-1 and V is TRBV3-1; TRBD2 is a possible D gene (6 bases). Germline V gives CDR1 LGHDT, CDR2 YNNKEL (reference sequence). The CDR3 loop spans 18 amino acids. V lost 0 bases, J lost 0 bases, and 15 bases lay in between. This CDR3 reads CASSQDVGTPSSYNEQFF. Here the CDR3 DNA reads TGTGCCAGCAGCCAAGATGTAGGGACTCCCAGCTCCTACAATGAGCAGTTCTTC.

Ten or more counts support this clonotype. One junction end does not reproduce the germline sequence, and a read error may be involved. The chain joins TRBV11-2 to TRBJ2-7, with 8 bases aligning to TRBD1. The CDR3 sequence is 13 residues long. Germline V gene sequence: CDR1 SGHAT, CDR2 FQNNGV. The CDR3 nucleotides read TGTGCCAGCAGTTTAGGGACAGGCTACGAGCAGTACTTC. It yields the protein CASSLGTGYEQYF.

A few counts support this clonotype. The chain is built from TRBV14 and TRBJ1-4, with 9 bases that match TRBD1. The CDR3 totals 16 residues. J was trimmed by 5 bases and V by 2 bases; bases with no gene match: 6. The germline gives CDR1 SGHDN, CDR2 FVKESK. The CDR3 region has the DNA TGTGCCAGCAGCCAAAGGATCGGGACAGGGAATGAAAAACTGTTTTTT. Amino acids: CASSQRIGTGNEKLFF.

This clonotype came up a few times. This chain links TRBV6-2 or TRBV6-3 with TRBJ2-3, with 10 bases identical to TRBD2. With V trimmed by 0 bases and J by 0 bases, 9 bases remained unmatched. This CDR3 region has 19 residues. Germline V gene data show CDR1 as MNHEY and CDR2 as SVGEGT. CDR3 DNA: TGTGCCAGCAGTTACTCTTCCAGCGGGAGGGCCGAGAGCACAGATACGCAGTATTTT. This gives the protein CASSYSSSGRAESTDTQYF.

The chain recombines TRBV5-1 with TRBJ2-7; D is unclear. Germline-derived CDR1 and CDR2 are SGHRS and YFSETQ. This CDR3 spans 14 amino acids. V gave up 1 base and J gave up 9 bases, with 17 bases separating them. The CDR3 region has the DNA TGCGCCAGCAGCTTGAGTCAGAACTACGAAGCGCAGTACTTC. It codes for CASSLSQNYEAQYF.